The 20 T cell receptor beta chains listed next were all sequenced from one sample in a study of blood T cell repertoires in COVID-19. Sequenced by immunoSEQ multiplex PCR; TCRdb stores in-frame clones only, minus some. The table includes roughly 130,000 clones, about four fifths detected once. Sequencing used peripheral blood. These TCRs come from a man aged 25-45 years with COVID-19, enrolled during active disease.

This clone was observed a handful of times. The chain links TRBV30 to TRBJ2-7; 9 bases match TRBD2. CDR3 size: 19 residues. Germline V gene sequence: CDR1 GTSNPN, CDR2 SVGIG (reference sequence). J lost 4 bases, V lost 3 bases, and 22 bases had no gene match. The CDR3 loop reads CAWSPSLFRSGRTVYEQYF. The CDR3 coding sequence is TGTGCCTGGAGCCCATCCTTGTTTAGAAGCGGGAGGACCGTATACGAGCAGTACTTC.

The chain has TRBV7-9 and TRBJ2-5; TRBD2 is a possible D gene (5 bases). The CDR3 covers 17 residues. The germline CDR1 and CDR2 sequences are SEHNR and FQNEAQ (reference sequence). Trimming removed 2 bases from V and 4 bases from J, with 20 bases in between. The CDR3 protein is CASSLKFYLDGGETQYF. In DNA, the CDR3 is TGTGCCAGCAGCTTAAAATTTTATTTGGACGGAGGAGAGACCCAGTACTTC.

This clone has more than one count but fewer than ten. The CDR3 here is CASSPSGGDENQPQHF. The DNA of the CDR3 is TGTGCCAGCAGTCCCTCTGGCGGGGATGAGAATCAGCCCCAGCATTTT. V and J are TRBV27 and TRBJ1-5; unclear D gene. V lost 5 bases and J lost 4, with 18 bases in between. The CDR3 contains 16 residues. Germline assignment: CDR1 MNHEY and CDR2 SMNVEV (reference sequence).

J is TRBJ1-2 and V is TRBV11-1; D gene unclear. The CDR3 spans 14 residues. V was cut by 5 bases and J by 4 bases, with 14 bases left in between. Germline V gene data show CDR1 as SGHAT and CDR2 as FQDESV (reference sequence). CDR3 residues: CASSPHRGGYGYTF. CDR3 coding DNA: TGTGCCAGCAGCCCACATCGGGGAGGCTATGGCTACACCTTC. Drawing the rest from reference TRBV11-1 and TRBJ1-2, the complete variable domain is EAEVAQSPRYKITEKSQAVAFWCDPISGHATLYWYRQILGQGPELLVQFQDESVVDDSQLPKDRFSAERLKGVDSTLKIQPAELGDSAMYLCASSPHRGGYGYTFGSGTRLTVV.

V and J are TRBV25-1 and TRBJ1-3; D is undetermined. Germline CDR1 is MGHDK and CDR2 is SYGVNS. This CDR3 contains 16 residues. V gave up 1 base and J gave up 4 bases, with 14 bases separating them. CDR3 protein: CASSELDNLSGNTIYF. In DNA form, the CDR3 reads TGTGCCAGCAGTGAATTAGATAACCTGTCCGGAAACACCATATATTTT.

V is TRBV7-8 and J is TRBJ2-7, with D possibly TRBD2 on 6 matching bases. Deletions cut 5 bases from V and 3 bases from J, with 14 bases between. This CDR3 contains 14 residues. CDR1 SGHVS and CDR2 FQNEAQ come from the germline V gene. The CDR3 reads CASSGAGLNYEQYF. Here the CDR3 DNA reads TGTGCCAGCAGCGGGGCAGGACTAAACTACGAGCAGTACTTC.

The V call is TRBV6-5, the J call TRBJ2-3, with D hard to call. The germline CDR1 and CDR2 sequences are MNHEY and SVGAGI. This CDR3 comprises 12 residues. With 5 bases removed from V and 8 bases from J, the gap between germline ends came to 11 bases. As DNA, the CDR3 is TGTGCCAGCAGTCCGGGTCCGGGTACGCAGTATTTT. This translates into CASSPGPGTQYF.

The chain uses TRBV29-1 and TRBJ1-1; the D gene is possibly TRBD1 (5 bases). V lost 4 bases and J 1 base, leaving 10 bases between the germline ends. The CDR3 consists of 13 residues. CDR1 SQVTM and CDR2 ANQGSEA come from the germline V gene. Here the CDR3 DNA reads TGCAGCGTTGTGGCAGGGTCGAACACTGAAGCTTTCTTT. It translates to CSVVAGSNTEAFF.

The gene calls are TRBV11-2 and TRBJ1-2, with D perhaps matching TRBD1 (5 bases). The germline V gene has CDR1 SGHAT and CDR2 FQNNGV. CDR3 size: 13 residues. The ends were cut back, 1 base at V and 6 bases at J, with 9 bases in the middle. CDR3 in amino acids: CASSLGRADGYTF. CDR3 nucleotides: TGTGCCAGCAGCTTAGGCAGGGCTGATGGCTACACCTTC.

The rearrangement uses TRBV27 and TRBJ2-6; tentative D call: TRBD1 (5 bases). CDR1 is MNHEY and CDR2 is SMNVEV in the germline V gene (reference sequence). The germline V and J ends were trimmed by 6 bases and 1 base, with 10 bases remaining between them. The CDR3 extends over 15 amino acids. DNA for the CDR3: TGTGCCAGCAGCCGCCAGGGATCTGGGGCCAACGTCCTGACTTTC. This translates into CASSRQGSGANVLTF.

This clone showed up just once. The chain joins TRBV6-5 to TRBJ1-2; possible D gene TRBD1, 6 bases. The length of the CDR3 is 14 residues. Germline CDR1 is MNHEY and CDR2 is SVGAGI. The V and J ends lost 6 bases and 7 bases respectively, with 18 bases between them. The CDR3 nucleotides are TGTGCCAGCAGCCCCCCGGACAGAAGCTCTGGCTACACCTTC. This translates into CASSPPDRSSGYTF.

This sequence joins TRBV7-8 and TRBJ2-1; 14 bases map to TRBD2. The CDR3 consists of 18 residues. Germline V gene lookup returns CDR1 SGHVS and CDR2 FQNEAQ. V was pared by 6 bases and J by 4 bases, with 11 bases of the junction left unmatched. The CDR3 DNA follows: TGTGCCAGCAGGCCGGGACTAGCGGGAGTAAGCTTTTACAATGAGCAGTTCTTC. Translation gives CASRPGLAGVSFYNEQFF.

The chain recombines TRBV7-9 with TRBJ2-4; the D is unclear. The CDR3 length is 13 residues. V dropped 2 bases and J dropped 4 bases, with 6 bases sitting between them. Germline CDR1 reads SEHNR; CDR2 reads FQNEAQ (reference sequence). The CDR3 DNA sequence: TGTGCCAGCAGCTTAATGGAGAAAAACATTCAGTACTTC. This codes for CASSLMEKNIQYF.

V usage is TRBV11-2 and J usage is TRBJ2-5; D might be TRBD1 (6 bases). Germline assignment: CDR1 SGHAT and CDR2 FQNNGV. Trimming left V 3 bases short and J 5 bases short, with 16 bases between. The CDR3 runs to 15 residues. CDR3 DNA: TGTGCCAGCAGCTTGGGAGAGGGGGATGCGGAGACCCAGTACTTC. As protein: CASSLGEGDAETQYF.

This chain uses TRBV28 with TRBJ2-3, with 8 nucleotides matching TRBD1. CDR1 is MDHEN and CDR2 is SYDVKM in the germline V gene. The CDR3 is 15 amino acids. V shed 9 bases and J 2 bases; nucleotides not matched to a gene: 10. The CDR3 region has the DNA TGTGCCAGTAGCCCCGGGACAGGAGACACAGATACGCAGTATTTT. Amino acid sequence: CASSPGTGDTDTQYF.

The V call is TRBV30, the J call TRBJ1-2, with 7 bases identical to TRBD1. The CDR3 runs 11 residues. The V gene end was trimmed by 7 bases and the J gene end by 4 bases; junction bases not matched to a gene: 3. CDR1 is GTSNPN, CDR2 SVGIG, per germline (reference sequence). The CDR3 protein is CASGTAYGYTF. The CDR3 nucleotides are TGTGCCTCCGGGACAGCCTATGGCTACACCTTC. The whole variable domain, remainder taken from reference TRBV30 and TRBJ1-2, is SQTIHQWPATLVQPVGSPLSLECTVEGTSNPNLYWYRQAAGRGLQLLFYSVGIGQISSEVPQNLSASRPQDRQFILSSKKLLLSDSGFYLCASGTAYGYTFGSGTRLTVV.

The rearrangement links TRBV5-1 to TRBJ2-3; D is perhaps TRBD2 (5 bases). CDR1 and CDR2 from the germline V gene are SGHRS and YFSETQ. The CDR3 loop spans 15 amino acids. The germline V and J ends were trimmed by 1 base and 8 bases, with 17 bases remaining between them. The CDR3 is CASSLNTAKAGTQYF. The CDR3 DNA reads as TGCGCCAGCAGCTTGAACACAGCAAAGGCGGGTACGCAGTATTTT. Filled out from reference TRBV5-1 and TRBJ2-3, the complete variable domain reads KAGVTQTPRYLIKTRGQQVTLSCSPISGHRSVSWYQQTPGQGLQFLFEYFSETQRNKGNFPGRFSGRQFSNSRSEMNVSTLELGDSALYLCASSLNTAKAGTQYFGPGTRLTVL.

This chain links TRBV23-1 with TRBJ2-7; the D gene is possibly TRBD1 (6 bases). TRBV23-1 is an ORF, and what it does is uncertain. The V and J ends lost 2 bases and 3 bases respectively, with 11 bases between them. This CDR3 comprises 14 residues. CDR3 DNA: TGCGCCAGCAGTCAACGGACAGACTACTACGAGCAGTACTTC. Its translation: CASSQRTDYYEQYF.

J is TRBJ2-3 and V is TRBV9; no definite D call. The CDR3 runs 14 residues. Germline CDR1 and CDR2: SGDLS and YYNGEE. Trimming removed 4 bases at V and 0 bases at J, with 9 bases between. The CDR3 here is CASSLRTSTDTQYF. The CDR3 DNA sequence: TGTGCCAGCAGCCTACGAACCAGCACAGATACGCAGTATTTT.

This chain uses TRBV28 with TRBJ1-2; D call uncertain. Trimming cost V 5 bases and J 6 bases, with 19 bases left between them. Germline CDR1 is MDHEN and CDR2 is SYDVKM. The CDR3 is 15 amino acids. The CDR3 here is CASSQHSGIRNGYTF. The CDR3 coding sequence is TGTGCCAGCAGTCAACACTCCGGGATTCGAAATGGCTACACCTTC.